Listed below are T cell receptor beta chains from one sample, sequenced in a study of OX40 agonist ivuxolimab in advanced cancers. TCRdb's table, derived via immunoSEQ multiplex PCR, lists solely in-frame clones and lacks some. The repertoire holds tens of thousands of clones, with about nine tenths as singletons. The sequenced sample was CD4+ or CD8+ T cells sorted from blood, obtained in a trial of the OX40 agonist ivuxolimab. These receptor sequences come from an adult with an advanced solid tumor such as melanoma, head and neck, liver or kidney cancer. The CDR3 runs from the conserved cysteine through the conserved F or W. D genes are given only for firm matches. The listing skips clone size in some rows; elsewhere it reads once, few, many or a size class.

v_call	d_call	j_call	clone_size	cdr3_aa	cdr3_nt
TRBV18	.	TRBJ1-4	once	CASSPPTLERLFF	TGTGCCAGCTCACCACCGACCCTTGAGAGACTGTTTTTT
TRBV5-6	.	TRBJ2-5	.	CASSLVGWKTQYF	TGTGCCAGCAGCTTGGTGGGGTGGAAGACCCAGTACTTC
TRBV18	.	TRBJ1-4	.	CASSHSTTATNEKLFF	TGTGCCAGCTCTCACAGCACCACAGCAACTAATGAAAAACTGTTTTTT
TRBV27	TRBD1	TRBJ2-2	.	CASSLVRGTGELFF	TGTGCCAGCAGTTTAGTCAGGGGGACCGGGGAGCTGTTTTTT
TRBV4-1	.	TRBJ1-3	.	CASSQAGNTIYF	TGCGCCAGCAGCCAAGCGGGAAACACCATATATTTT
TRBV6-6	.	TRBJ2-5	.	CASSRAFRETQYF	TGTGCCAGCAGCCGGGCCTTCCGAGAGACCCAGTACTTC
TRBV21-1	.	TRBJ2-4	.	CASNPPARAKNIQYF	TGTGCCAGCAACCCCCCGGCGAGAGCCAAAAACATTCAGTACTTC
TRBV4-1	TRBD1	TRBJ2-1	.	CASSQAAGTGYNEQFF	TGCGCCAGCAGCCAAGCGGCCGGGACAGGGTACAATGAGCAGTTCTTC
TRBV19	.	TRBJ1-1	once	CASSIGGAEAFF	TGTGCCAGTAGTATCGGAGGCGCCGAAGCTTTCTTT
TRBV28	.	TRBJ1-1	.	CASSPPGGDAEAFF	TGTGCCAGCAGTCCTCCGGGAGGGGATGCTGAAGCTTTCTTT